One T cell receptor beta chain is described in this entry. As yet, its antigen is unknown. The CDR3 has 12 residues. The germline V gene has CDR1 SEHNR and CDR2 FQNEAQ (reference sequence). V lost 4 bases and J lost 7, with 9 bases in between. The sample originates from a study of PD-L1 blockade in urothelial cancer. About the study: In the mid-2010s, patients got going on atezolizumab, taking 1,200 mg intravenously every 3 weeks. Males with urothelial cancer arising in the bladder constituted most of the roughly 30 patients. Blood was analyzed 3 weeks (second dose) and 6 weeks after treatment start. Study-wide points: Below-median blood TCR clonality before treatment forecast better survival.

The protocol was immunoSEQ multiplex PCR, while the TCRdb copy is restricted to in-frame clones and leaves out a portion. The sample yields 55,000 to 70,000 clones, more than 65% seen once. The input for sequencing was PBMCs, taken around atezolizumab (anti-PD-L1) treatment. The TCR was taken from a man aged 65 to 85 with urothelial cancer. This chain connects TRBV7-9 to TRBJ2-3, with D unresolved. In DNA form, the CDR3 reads TGTGCCAGCAGCTCGCCTGCGAATACGCAGTATTTT. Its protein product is CASSSPANTQYF.